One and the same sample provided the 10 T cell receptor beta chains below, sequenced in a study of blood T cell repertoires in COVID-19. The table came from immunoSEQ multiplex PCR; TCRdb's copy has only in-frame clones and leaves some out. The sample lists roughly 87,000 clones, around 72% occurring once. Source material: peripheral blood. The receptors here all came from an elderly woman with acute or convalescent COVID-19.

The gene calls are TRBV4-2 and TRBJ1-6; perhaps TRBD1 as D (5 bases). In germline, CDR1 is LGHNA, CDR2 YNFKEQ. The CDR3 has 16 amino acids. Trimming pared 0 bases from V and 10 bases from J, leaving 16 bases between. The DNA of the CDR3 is TGTGCCAGCAGCCAAGATTTGGGGCCAGGCTGGTCACCCCTCCACTTT. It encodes CASSQDLGPGWSPLHF.

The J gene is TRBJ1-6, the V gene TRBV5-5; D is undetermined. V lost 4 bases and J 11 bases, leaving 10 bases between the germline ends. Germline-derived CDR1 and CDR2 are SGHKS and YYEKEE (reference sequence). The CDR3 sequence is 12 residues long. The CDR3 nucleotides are TGTGCCAGCAGCCTGGACGGAGCACCCCTCCACTTT. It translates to CASSLDGAPLHF.

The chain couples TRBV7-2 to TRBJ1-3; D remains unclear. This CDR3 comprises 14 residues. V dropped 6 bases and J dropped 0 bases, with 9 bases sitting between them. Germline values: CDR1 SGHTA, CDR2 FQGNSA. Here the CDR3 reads CASSYGGSGNTIYF. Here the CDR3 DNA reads TGTGCCAGCAGTTACGGAGGCTCTGGAAACACCATATATTTT. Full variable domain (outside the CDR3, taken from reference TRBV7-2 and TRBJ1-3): GAGVSQSPSNKVTEKGKDVELRCDPISGHTALYWYRQSLGQGLEFLIYFQGNSAPDKSGLPSDRFSAERTGGSVSTLTIQRTQQEDSAVYLCASSYGGSGNTIYFGEGSWLTVV.

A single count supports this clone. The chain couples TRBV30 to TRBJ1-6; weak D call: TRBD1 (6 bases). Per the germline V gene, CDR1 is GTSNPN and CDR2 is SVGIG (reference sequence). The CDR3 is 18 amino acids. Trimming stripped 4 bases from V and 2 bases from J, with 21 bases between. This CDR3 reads CAWNSPTRGPTYNSPLHF. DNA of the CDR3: TGTGCCTGGAATTCCCCTACCAGGGGCCCTACCTATAATTCACCCCTCCACTTT.

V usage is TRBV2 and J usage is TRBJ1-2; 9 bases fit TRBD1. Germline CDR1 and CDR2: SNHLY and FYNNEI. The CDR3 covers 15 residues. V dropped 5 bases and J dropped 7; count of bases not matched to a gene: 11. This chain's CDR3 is CASSSTGQGYAGYTF. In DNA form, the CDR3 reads TGTGCCAGCAGTTCAACGGGACAGGGTTACGCTGGCTACACCTTC.

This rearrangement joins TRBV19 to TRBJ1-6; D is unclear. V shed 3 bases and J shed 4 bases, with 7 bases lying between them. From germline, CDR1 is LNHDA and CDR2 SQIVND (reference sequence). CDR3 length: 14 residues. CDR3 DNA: TGTGCCAGTAGTATGCGGGAATATAATTCACCCCTCCACTTT. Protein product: CASSMREYNSPLHF.

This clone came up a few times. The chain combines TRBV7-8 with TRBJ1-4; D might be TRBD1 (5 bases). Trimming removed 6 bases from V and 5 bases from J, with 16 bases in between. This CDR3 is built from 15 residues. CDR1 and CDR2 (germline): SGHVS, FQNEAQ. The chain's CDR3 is CASSPTGVMNEKLFF. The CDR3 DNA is TGTGCCAGCAGTCCGACGGGGGTGATGAATGAAAAACTGTTTTTT.

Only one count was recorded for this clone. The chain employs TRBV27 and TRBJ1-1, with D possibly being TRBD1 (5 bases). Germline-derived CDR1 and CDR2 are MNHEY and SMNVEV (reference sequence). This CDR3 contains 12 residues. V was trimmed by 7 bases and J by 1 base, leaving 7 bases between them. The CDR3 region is CASNGQNTEAFF. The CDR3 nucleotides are TGTGCCAGCAACGGACAGAACACTGAAGCTTTCTTT.

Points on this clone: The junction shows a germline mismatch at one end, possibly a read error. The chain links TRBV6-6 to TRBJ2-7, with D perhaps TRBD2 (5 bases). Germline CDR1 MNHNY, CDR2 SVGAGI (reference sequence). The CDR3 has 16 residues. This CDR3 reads CATSGVAPENSYEQYF. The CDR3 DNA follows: TGTGCCACCAGTGGAGTAGCGCCGGAGAATTCCTACGAGCAGTACTTC.

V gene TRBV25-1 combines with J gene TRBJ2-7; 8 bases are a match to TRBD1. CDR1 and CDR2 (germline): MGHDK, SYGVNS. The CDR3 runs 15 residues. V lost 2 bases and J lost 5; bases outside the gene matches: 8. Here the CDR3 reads CASSEGRTGPHEQYF. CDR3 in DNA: TGTGCCAGCAGTGAAGGAAGGACAGGGCCACACGAGCAGTACTTC.